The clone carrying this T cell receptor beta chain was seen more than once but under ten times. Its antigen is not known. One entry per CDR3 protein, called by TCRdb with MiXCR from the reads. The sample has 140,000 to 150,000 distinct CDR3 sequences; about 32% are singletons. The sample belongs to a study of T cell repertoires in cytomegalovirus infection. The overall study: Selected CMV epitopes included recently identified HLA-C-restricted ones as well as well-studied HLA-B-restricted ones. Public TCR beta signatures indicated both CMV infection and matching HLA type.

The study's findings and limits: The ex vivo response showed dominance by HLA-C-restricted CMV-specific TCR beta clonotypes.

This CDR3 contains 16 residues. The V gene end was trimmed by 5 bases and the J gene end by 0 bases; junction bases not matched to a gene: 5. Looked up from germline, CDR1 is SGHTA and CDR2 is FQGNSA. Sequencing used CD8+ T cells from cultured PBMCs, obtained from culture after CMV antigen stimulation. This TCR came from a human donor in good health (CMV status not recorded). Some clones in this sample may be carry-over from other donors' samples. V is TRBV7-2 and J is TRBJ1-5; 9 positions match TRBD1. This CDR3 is CASSLLQGASNQPQHF. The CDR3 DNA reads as TGTGCCAGCAGCCTATTACAGGGGGCTAGCAATCAGCCCCAGCATTTT. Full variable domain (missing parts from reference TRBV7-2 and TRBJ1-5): GAGVSQSPSNKVTEKGKDVELRCDPISGHTALYWYRQSLGQGLEFLIYFQGNSAPDKSGLPSDRFSAERTGGSVSTLTIQRTQQEDSAVYLCASSLLQGASNQPQHFGDGTRLSIL.